These 8 T cell receptor beta chains were all obtained from the same sample, sequenced in a study of early stage breast cancer tumors. TCRdb's table, derived via immunoSEQ multiplex PCR, lists solely in-frame clones and lacks some. The data hold approximately 54,000 clones, with about 77% observed a single time. Sequencing input: blood. All receptors derive from a person between 35 and 49 years old with breast cancer.

This chain uses TRBV7-9 with TRBJ1-4, with D tentatively TRBD1 (6 bases). The V end lost 3 bases, the J end lost 7 bases, and 12 bases lay between the germline ends. This CDR3 region has 14 residues. The V gene's germline CDR1 is SEHNR and CDR2 FQNEAQ (reference sequence). The CDR3 coding sequence is TGTGCCAGCAGCTTCACAGGGATGACTGAAAAACTGTTTTTT. It is translated as CASSFTGMTEKLFF.

The CDR3 here is CASSLFAGQTSYEQYF. CDR3 in DNA: TGCGCCAGCAGCTTGTTCGCGGGACAGACCTCCTACGAGCAGTACTTC. V gene TRBV5-1 combines with J gene TRBJ2-7; a weak D match, TRBD1 (7 bases). Germline V gene data show CDR1 as SGHRS and CDR2 as YFSETQ. V lost 1 base to trimming and J lost 0 bases, with 14 bases between them. The CDR3 extends over 16 amino acids.

In its sample, this clone was seen once. This chain connects TRBV7-8 to TRBJ1-1; D is ambiguous. CDR1 and CDR2 (germline): SGHVS, FQNEAQ. The V gene lost 2 bases and the J gene lost 3 bases, with 10 bases spanning the gap. The CDR3 loop spans 14 amino acids. CDR3 nucleotide sequence: TGTGCCAGCAGCTTACTCTCAGGAGACACTGAAGCTTTCTTT. Protein sequence: CASSLLSGDTEAFF.

This clone was seen only once. The chain employs TRBV10-2 and TRBJ1-5; 9 bases map to TRBD1. The germline V gene encodes CDR1 WSHSY and CDR2 SAAADI. Trimming cost V 5 bases and J 11 bases; bases outside gene matches: 4. The CDR3 runs to 12 residues. The CDR3 protein is CASSRTGAAQHF. DNA for the CDR3: TGCGCCAGCAGTCGGACAGGGGCGGCCCAGCATTTT.

This clone appeared a few times. CDR3 sequence reads: CASSWSSGGLGEQYF. CDR3 coding DNA: TGTGCCAGCAGTTGGTCTAGCGGTGGCCTGGGCGAGCAGTACTTC. The chain recombines TRBV6-1 with TRBJ2-7; 7 bases match TRBD2. The J segment lost 6 bases and the V segment lost 5 bases, leaving 13 bases of the junction unmatched. The CDR3 length is 15 residues. Germline assignment: CDR1 MNHNS and CDR2 SASEGT.

The genes are TRBV5-1 and TRBJ2-6, with 7 bases lining up with TRBD1. Germline V lookup: CDR1 SGHRS, CDR2 YFSETQ. The CDR3 totals 19 residues. V trimming: 0 bases; J trimming: 2 bases; junction bases outside the gene matches: 11. The CDR3 reads CASSLATDRHNTGANVLTF. In DNA, the CDR3 is TGCGCCAGCAGCTTGGCCACGGACAGGCATAACACTGGGGCCAACGTCCTGACTTTC.

The V call is TRBV11-3, the J call TRBJ2-5; 9 bases align to TRBD1. With V trimmed by 7 bases and J by 5 bases, 8 bases remained unmatched. CDR1 is SGHNT, CDR2 YENEEA, per germline. This CDR3 region has 14 residues. The CDR3 bases are TGTGCCAGCACCCCAGGGACAGGGTACGAGACCCAGTACTTC. Its protein is CASTPGTGYETQYF.

This clone is categorized as medium-sized (0.01 to 0.1%). The V and J genes are TRBV28 and TRBJ2-7, with D unresolved. CDR3 length: 12 residues. CDR1 MDHEN and CDR2 SYDVKM come from the germline V gene. V gave up 5 bases and J gave up 4 bases, with 9 bases separating them. CDR3 sequence: CASSPPEYEQYF. DNA of the CDR3: TGTGCCAGCAGTCCCCCCGAATACGAGCAGTACTTC.